This TCR beta chain was sequenced in a study of blood T cell repertoires in COVID-19 (TCRdb year 2020). Concerning the study at large: Samples covering the acute and convalescent phases of COVID-19 were provided by collaborators in the United States, Italy and Spain. The repertoires were made available in a free public database intended to serve as a resource for research on the immune response to SARS-CoV-2. The material from the prospective study consisted of cDNA or gDNA derived from T cells, B-cell-depleted T cells, or PBMCs. Samples came from the ongoing ImmuneRACE study (first 160 participants) plus 1,254 subjects from 6 global collaborators. The dataset comprised deeply sampled blood TCRbeta repertoires from subjects exposed to, actively infected with, or recovered from COVID-19. Where HLA class I and class II types were available, the types were taken from metadata supplied by the sample provider, not from assay-based typing. A de-identified subject ID, COVID-19 status, age in years and sex were almost always included in the sample metadata.

On the study overall, not on this receptor specifically: How much clinical and demographic metadata was included differed by source and by participant, and the metadata was provided uncurated.

Participants in the prospective study were aged about 18 to 100 years, lived in under 30 United States geographic areas, and enrolled through a virtual design. In the prospective study, participants were assigned to cohorts based on the clinical history participants reported in a screening survey and a study questionnaire. A participant counted as exposed if, within 2 weeks of entering the study, that participant had been in contact with someone who had a PCR-confirmed or clinician-diagnosed COVID-19 case. Each participant in the prospective study had whole blood, serum and a nasopharyngeal or oropharyngeal swab collected by mobile phlebotomists. Additional blood draws and questionnaires over an approximately two-month period could optionally be provided by prospective study participants. Blood samples from the prospective study were shipped frozen or at room temperature prior to DNA extraction.

The immunoSEQ Assay, a bias-controlled multiplex PCR, was used to amplify TCRbeta CDR3 regions from genomic DNA. The paper's data handling went like this. Nucleated cell counts per sample were estimated from amplification of reference gene primers within the assay. To quantify the absolute abundance of each unique TCRbeta CDR3 rearrangement, sequence reads were collapsed and filtered. For each sample, productive Simpson clonality was calculated as the square root of Simpson's diversity index across productive rearrangements. TCRdb re-hosts the immuneACCESS table, in-frame sequences only. Its copies lack some clones; in the studies checked, an unresolved V gene accounts for under half of them, and the cause for the rest is not known. For V, J and clone size, that table is used; D and trimming come from the DNA. In this sample the table shows approximately 220,000 clones, about 80% of which occur a single time. The leading ten clones occupy about 4.8% of the sample.

As for this clone: The antigen it binds to is not known. No base qualities exist here, and no much larger clone lies one base off it. Distinct nucleotide sequences in the sample also encode this CDR3.

The receptor comes from a woman aged 50 to 60 who had been exposed to COVID-19. Input material: PBMCs or T cells enriched from blood (not recorded which).

The CDR3 reads as follows: CASSLTVSYEQYF. The sequence in DNA is TGTGCCAGCAGCTTGACAGTCTCCTACGAGCAGTACTTC. The chain was built from TRBV27 and TRBJ2-7, with TRBD1 perhaps the D gene, on 5 matching bases. The CDR3 measures 13 amino acids from cysteine to phenylalanine. Just CDR3 DNA is preserved here, 39 bases in frame from base 1. Per the germline V gene (reference sequence), MNHEY is the CDR1 and SMNVEV is the CDR2. Trimming costs V 6 bases and J 0 bases, and their ends lie 9 bases apart.